The rows below give T cell receptor beta chains drawn from one sample of a study of beta chain features in type 1 diabetes. TCRdb keeps only in-frame clones here, not all; method: immunoSEQ multiplex PCR. The sample records some 150,000 clones, roughly 9.3% being singletons. What was sequenced was central memory CD4+ T cells from blood. The receptors here all came from a middle-aged woman in good health. The CDR3 runs from the conserved cysteine through the conserved F or W. The D gene is left open where the match is weak. Some rows mark clone size as missing; the rest say once, few, many or name a class of expanded clone.

cdr3_length,clone_size,j_call,d_call,v_call,cdr3_aa,cdr3_nt
16,few,TRBJ2-1,.,TRBV10-3,CAISESKTGARGEQFF,TGTGCCATCAGTGAGTCCAAGACAGGCGCACGCGGTGAGCAGTTCTTC
15,.,TRBJ2-3,TRBD1,TRBV5-1,CASSLGQGARDTQYF,TGCGCCAGCAGCTTGGGACAGGGGGCGAGAGATACGCAGTATTTT
15,.,TRBJ2-7,TRBD1,TRBV9,CASSVDHRGDYEQYF,TGTGCCAGCAGCGTAGACCACAGGGGTGACTACGAGCAGTACTTC
19,.,TRBJ2-6,TRBD1,TRBV7-9,CASSLVVGTAFSGANVLTF,TGTGCCAGCAGCTTAGTGGTCGGGACAGCCTTCTCTGGGGCCAACGTCCTGACTTTC
15,few,TRBJ2-7,.,TRBV7-9,CASSPSSVSSYEQYF,TGTGCCAGCAGCCCATCTAGCGTTAGCTCCTACGAGCAGTACTTC
19,.,TRBJ1-6,TRBD1,TRBV7-9,CASSLHVRRGQGVWSPLHF,TGTGCCAGCAGCTTACACGTGCGCCGCGGACAGGGAGTATGGTCACCCCTCCACTTT
14,few,TRBJ1-6,TRBD1,TRBV6-5,CASRKDRGGSPLHF,TGTGCCAGCAGGAAAGACAGGGGCGGATCACCCCTCCACTTT
15,few,TRBJ2-3,.,TRBV7-8,CASSLVGSGTDTQYF,TGTGCCAGCAGCTTAGTTGGTAGCGGCACAGATACGCAGTATTTT
17,.,TRBJ2-5,TRBD2,TRBV5-8,CASSRGLAGAMGETQYF,TGTGCCAGCAGCCGAGGACTAGCGGGGGCCATGGGGGAGACCCAGTACTTC
16,.,TRBJ1-1,.,TRBV2,CASRVGWTGGSTEAFF,TGTGCCAGCAGAGTGGGGTGGACTGGAGGGAGCACTGAAGCTTTCTTT
16,.,TRBJ1-6,.,TRBV18,CASSPRRGGANSPLHF,TGTGCCAGCTCACCACGAAGAGGAGGGGCTAATTCACCCCTCCACTTT
15,many,TRBJ2-5,.,TRBV7-2,CASSPRGTMWETQYF,TGTGCCAGCAGTCCTCGGGGGACCATGTGGGAGACCCAGTACTTC
15,.,TRBJ2-3,.,TRBV2,CASRSYSGGTDTQYF,TGTGCCAGCAGATCCTACTCCGGTGGCACAGATACGCAGTATTTT
15,few,TRBJ1-5,.,TRBV19,CASSIGRSNNQPQHF,TGTGCCAGTAGTATAGGACGGAGTAATAATCAGCCCCAGCATTTT
15,few,TRBJ2-3,TRBD2,TRBV7-9,CASSLGRGGTDTQYF,TGTGCCAGCAGCTTAGGGCGGGGGGGCACAGATACGCAGTATTTT
13,.,TRBJ2-5,.,TRBV4-1,CASSQEGRETQYF,TGCGCCAGCAGCCAAGAGGGGAGAGAGACCCAGTACTTC
14,few,TRBJ1-1,TRBD1,TRBV7-2,CASSRGQSNTEAFF,TGTGCCAGCAGCCGGGGACAGTCGAACACTGAAGCTTTCTTT
13,.,TRBJ1-1,.,TRBV7-2,CASSLVPGAEAFF,TGTGCCAGCAGCTTGGTGCCGGGGGCTGAAGCTTTCTTT
13,.,TRBJ1-4,.,TRBV5-6,CASSRTANEKLFF,TGTGCCAGCAGCCGGACTGCTAATGAAAAACTGTTTTTT
18,.,TRBJ2-2,TRBD1,TRBV4-2,CASSHRRSGTGNTGELFF,TGTGCCAGCAGCCACCGAAGGTCCGGGACAGGAAACACCGGGGAGCTGTTTTTT
15,.,TRBJ2-7,TRBD2,TRBV6-5,CASSSPTSGVGEQYF,TGTGCCAGCAGTTCCCCCACTAGCGGGGTTGGCGAGCAGTACTTC
15,.,TRBJ1-3,.,TRBV9,CASSVVAGSGNTIYF,TGTGCCAGCAGCGTAGTGGCAGGCTCTGGAAACACCATATATTTT